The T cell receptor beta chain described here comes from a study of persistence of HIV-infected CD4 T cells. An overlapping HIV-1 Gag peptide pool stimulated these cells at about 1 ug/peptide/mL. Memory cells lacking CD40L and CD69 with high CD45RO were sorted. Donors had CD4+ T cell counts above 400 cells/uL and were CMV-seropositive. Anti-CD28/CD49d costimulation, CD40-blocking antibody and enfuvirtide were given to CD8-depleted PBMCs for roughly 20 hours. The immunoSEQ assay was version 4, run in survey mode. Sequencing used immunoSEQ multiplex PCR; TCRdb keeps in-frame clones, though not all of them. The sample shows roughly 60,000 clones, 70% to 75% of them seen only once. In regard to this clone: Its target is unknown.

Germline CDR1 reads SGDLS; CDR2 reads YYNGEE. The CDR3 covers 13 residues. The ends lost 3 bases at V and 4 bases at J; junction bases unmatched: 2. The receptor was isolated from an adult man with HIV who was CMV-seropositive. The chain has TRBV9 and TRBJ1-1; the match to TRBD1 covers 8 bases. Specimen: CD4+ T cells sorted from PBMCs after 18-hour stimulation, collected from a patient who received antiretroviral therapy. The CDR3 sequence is CASSGTGGTEAFF. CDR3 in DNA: TGTGCCAGCAGCGGTACAGGGGGCACTGAAGCTTTCTTT.